This T cell receptor (beta chain) stems from a study of T-cell memory formation after mild COVID-19. This clonotype was found a few times. Its antigen is as yet unknown. 5'RACE primed at constant segments yielded TCR alpha and TCR beta cDNA libraries bearing sample barcodes and UMIs. TCRdb re-derived calls from the 5' RACE reads in MiXCR, one entry per CDR3 protein. Here the sample spans approximately 400,000 distinct CDR3 sequences, roughly 24% being singletons. The CDR3 sequence is 12 residues long. V gave up 6 bases and J gave up 7 bases, with 12 bases separating them. Study outcomes and limitations: Specificity for SARS-CoV-2 was not confirmed among the second-wave clones peaking on day 37. Contracting CD8+ clones were enriched in EMRA, CD4+ mainly in CM and EM.

The genes are TRBV12-3 or TRBV12-4 and TRBJ1-1; D not resolved. This TCR was recovered from an adult woman who had mild COVID-19 (a few samples of this study predate the infection). Cell type and time point are not known. The sequencing sample was made of PBMCs or a T cell subset sorted from them (not recorded which). CDR3 sequence (DNA): TGTGCCAGCAGCCTACAAACTGTTGAAGCTTTCTTT. Amino acid sequence: CASSLQTVEAFF.